Each of the 32 T cell receptor beta chains below was sequenced from the same sample in a study of neurological immune-mediated disorders. TCRdb recomputed calls from the 5' RACE reads with MiXCR, one row per CDR3 protein. This sample has approximately 37,000 distinct CDR3 sequences, with 13% to 15% found just once. Sequenced material: PBMCs. The receptors were gathered from a woman aged 50 to 60 with HTLV-1-associated myelopathy (HAM/TSP).

This clonotype was detected many times. CDR3 sequence (DNA): TGCGCCAGCAGCTTGGGTAGCGGGGGACACAATGAGCAGTTCTTC. This codes for CASSLGSGGHNEQFF. This chain links TRBV5-1 with TRBJ2-1; 9 bases line up with TRBD2. With V trimmed by 0 bases and J by 5 bases, 3 bases remained unmatched. CDR3 length: 15 amino acids. CDR1 SGHRS and CDR2 YFSETQ come from the germline V gene.

A remark on this clonotype: A clone one base away is much larger, so this may be a read error. V usage is TRBV20-1 and J usage is TRBJ1-4; D is perhaps TRBD1 (5 bases). The V gene's germline CDR1 is DFQATT and CDR2 SNEGSKA (reference sequence). CDR3 length equals 15 residues. The V gene lost 4 bases and the J gene lost 0 bases, with 12 bases spanning the gap. The CDR3 spells CSANRRGATNEKLFF. The CDR3 DNA follows: TGCAGTGCTAACAGGAGGGGAGCAACTAATGAAAAACTGTTTTTT.

This clonotype was recorded at least ten times. The DNA of the CDR3 is TGTGCCAGCTCACCAACGGCGGGTCGCGGCTACACCTTC. It translates to CASSPTAGRGYTF. This chain joins TRBV18 and TRBJ1-2; D is undetermined. Germline values: CDR1 KGHSH, CDR2 LQKENI. Deletions cut 2 bases from V and 8 bases from J, with 12 bases between. CDR3 length: 13 amino acids.

This clonotype has at least ten counts. This chain links TRBV9 with TRBJ1-6; D remains unclear. CDR1 is SGDLS, CDR2 YYNGEE, per germline. V was pared by 1 base and J by 7 bases, with 6 bases between. The length of the CDR3 is 13 residues. The CDR3 DNA reads TGTGCCAGCAGCGTACAAAGAAATTCACCCCTCCACTTT. Translated, it gives CASSVQRNSPLHF.

This clonotype came up a few times. The chain combines TRBV18 with TRBJ2-2; 8 bases agree with TRBD1. In germline, CDR1 is KGHSH, CDR2 LQKENI. Trimming at V came to 5 bases and at J to 5 bases, leaving 10 bases not matched to a gene. This CDR3 region has 16 residues. The DNA for the CDR3 is TGTGCCAGCTCAGCCCCGACAGGGGCCGCGACCGGGGAGCTGTTTTTT. It codes for CASSAPTGAATGELFF.

This clonotype was detected many times. The chain links TRBV20-1 to TRBJ2-3; 12 bases map to TRBD1. Trimming took 5 bases from V and 2 from J; bases not matched to a gene: 5. CDR3 size: 15 residues. Per germline, CDR1 DFQATT and CDR2 SNEGSKA (reference sequence). CDR3 sequence (DNA): TGCAGTGCTCACCCGGGACAGGGGGCCACAGATACGCAGTATTTT. Amino acids: CSAHPGQGATDTQYF.

About this clonotype: A junction boundary mismatches the germline segment, possibly from a read error. The chain joins TRBV28 to TRBJ1-5; D is perhaps TRBD1 (5 bases). CDR3 length: 16 amino acids. CDR1 and CDR2 from the germline V gene are MDHEN and SYDVKM. The DNA for the CDR3 is TGTGTCAGCAGTGTGCGGGGCCAGGATAGCAATCAGCCCCAGCATTTT. Translated: CVSSVRGQDSNQPQHF.

This clonotype was seen repeatedly, ten times or more. The gene calls are TRBV27 and TRBJ2-3, with D tentatively TRBD1 (6 bases). Looked up from germline, CDR1 is MNHEY and CDR2 is SMNVEV (reference sequence). This CDR3 is 16 amino acids long. Trimming cost V 2 bases and J 1 base, with 13 bases left between them. DNA of the CDR3: TGTGCCAGCAGTTTAGCCACAGGGTCGGGCACAGATACGCAGTATTTT. It yields the protein CASSLATGSGTDTQYF.

This clonotype was counted at least ten times. The chain couples TRBV20-1 to TRBJ1-1; a possible D gene is TRBD1 (5 bases). Germline V gene lookup returns CDR1 DFQATT and CDR2 SNEGSKA (reference sequence). V lost 5 bases to trimming and J lost 5 bases, with 18 bases between them. The CDR3 contains 14 residues. The CDR3, as DNA: TGCAGTGCTTGGGACTCCCTCGGAGGGACTGAAGCTTTCTTT. This sequence encodes CSAWDSLGGTEAFF.

With regard to this clonotype: With a much larger clone just one base away, this may be a read error. The V gene is TRBV14, the J gene TRBJ1-2; TRBD1 matches at 9 bases. This CDR3 has 14 residues. With 1 base clipped from V and 12 bases from J, the junction kept 9 bases outside the gene matches. Germline CDR1 reads SGHDN; CDR2 reads FVKESK. CDR3 region: CASSQGRQGVGDTF. The CDR3, as DNA: TGTGCCAGCAGCCAAGGCCGACAGGGGGTCGGCGACACCTTC.

There are many counts of this clonotype. V is TRBV6-5 and J is TRBJ2-3; no definite D call. The CDR3 totals 15 residues. Germline V gives CDR1 MNHEY, CDR2 SVGAGI. Trimming pared 0 bases from V and 2 bases from J, leaving 9 bases between. The CDR3 is CASSYSGSNTDTQYF. The CDR3 DNA follows: TGTGCCAGCAGTTACTCGGGCTCCAACACAGATACGCAGTATTTT.

This clonotype was found many times. This chain links TRBV20-1 with TRBJ2-1; D possibly matches TRBD1 or TRBD2 (5 bases each). CDR1 and CDR2 (germline): DFQATT, SNEGSKA (reference sequence). The CDR3 runs 16 residues. The CDR3 DNA reads as TGCAGCACGGGACCAATCGTGTCCTCCTTCTACAATGAGCAGTTCTTC. This sequence encodes CSTGPIVSSFYNEQFF.

This clonotype was observed at least ten times. The chain joins TRBV20-1 to TRBJ2-2; 9 positions agree with TRBD1. In germline, CDR1 is DFQATT, CDR2 SNEGSKA (reference sequence). The CDR3 contains 15 residues. The trim removed 7 bases at V and 3 bases at J, leaving 9 bases unmatched. Here the CDR3 DNA reads TGCAGTGTTCCGTCTGGGACAGGGCACACCGGGGAGCTGTTTTTT. Protein sequence: CSVPSGTGHTGELFF.

This clonotype came up many times. The chain joins TRBV5-1 to TRBJ2-1; TRBD2 might be the D (6 bases). Germline V gene data show CDR1 as SGHRS and CDR2 as YFSETQ. V was cut by 3 bases and J by 5 bases, with 15 bases left in between. CDR3 length: 15 amino acids. CDR3 sequence reads: CASSSRGEEDNEQFF. The CDR3 nucleotides read TGCGCCAGCAGCTCCCGAGGGGAGGAAGACAATGAGCAGTTCTTC.

This rearrangement joins TRBV29-1 to TRBJ2-2, with D possibly being TRBD1 (5 bases). CDR1 and CDR2 from the germline V gene are SQVTM and ANQGSEA. This CDR3 comprises 12 residues. Trimming stripped 4 bases from V and 5 bases from J, with 8 bases between. This CDR3 is CSVGQGTGELFF. The CDR3 DNA reads TGCAGCGTTGGCCAGGGAACCGGGGAGCTGTTTTTT.

This clonotype was recorded at least ten times. The chain carries TRBV5-6 and TRBJ2-7; either TRBD1 or TRBD2 may supply D (5 bases each). V shed 5 bases and J shed 0 bases, with 18 bases lying between them. This CDR3 has 16 amino acids. CDR1 and CDR2 (germline): SGHDT, YYEEEE. The CDR3 nucleotides read TGTGCCAGCAGTTTTTTCGGGGCCCAAAGCTCCTACGAGCAGTACTTC. Translation: CASSFFGAQSSYEQYF.

This clonotype was counted at least ten times. This chain links TRBV7-9 with TRBJ2-1; 13 bases match TRBD2. Germline-derived CDR1 and CDR2 are SEHNR and FQNEAQ (reference sequence). This CDR3 has 16 amino acids. V shed 4 bases, J shed 4 bases, and the junction held 4 bases outside the gene matches. DNA of the CDR3: TGTGCCAGCAGCTCGGGACTAGCGGGACAATACAATGAGCAGTTCTTC. This encodes CASSSGLAGQYNEQFF.

This clonotype was observed at least ten times. The V gene is TRBV7-9, the J gene TRBJ1-1; D might be TRBD1 (6 bases). The CDR3 loop spans 14 amino acids. Germline V gene data show CDR1 as SEHNR and CDR2 as FQNEAQ (reference sequence). The V gene lost 3 bases and the J gene lost 4 bases, with 12 bases spanning the gap. DNA of the CDR3: TGTGCCAGCAGCTTCGAGGGGGTAGGCACTGAAGCTTTCTTT. Encoded protein: CASSFEGVGTEAFF.

This clonotype has only a few counts. The V and J genes are TRBV2 and TRBJ1-2; D unresolved. The CDR3 contains 13 residues. The germline V gene encodes CDR1 SNHLY and CDR2 FYNNEI. V dropped 5 bases and J dropped 8 bases, with 15 bases sitting between them. This CDR3 is CASSPEVDWGYTF. CDR3 sequence (DNA): TGTGCCAGCAGTCCGGAGGTGGACTGGGGCTACACCTTC.

This clonotype turned up a few times. J is TRBJ2-3 and V is TRBV10-3; 9 bases align to TRBD2. This CDR3 contains 14 residues. With V trimmed by 7 bases and J by 5 bases, 7 bases remained unmatched. CDR1 and CDR2 (germline): ENHRY, SYGVKD. CDR3 in amino acids: CAIKGGGALDTQYF. The DNA for the CDR3 is TGTGCCATCAAAGGCGGGGGGGCCTTAGATACGCAGTATTTT.

The J gene is TRBJ2-2, the V gene TRBV7-6; D may be TRBD1 (6 bases). This CDR3 region has 17 residues. The V end lost 0 bases, the J end lost 0 bases, and 11 bases lay between the germline ends. The germline V gene encodes CDR1 SGHVS and CDR2 FNYEAQ. This CDR3 reads CASSLAQDRPNTGELFF. CDR3 in DNA: TGTGCCAGCAGCTTAGCGCAGGACAGACCGAACACCGGGGAGCTGTTTTTT.

A remark on this clonotype: The junction and the germline gene differ at one end; a read error may be behind it. The rearrangement joins TRBV7-2 to TRBJ1-5, with 7 bases lining up with TRBD1. The CDR3 has 17 amino acids. The germline V gene encodes CDR1 SGHTA and CDR2 FQGNSA. DNA for the CDR3: TGTGCCAGCAGCTTAGAGGGGACAGCCGCCTCTAATCAGCGCCAGCATTTT. As protein: CASSLEGTAASNQRQHF.

Points on this clonotype: A read error may account for a junction end that differs from germline. The chain recombines TRBV28 with TRBJ1-1, with 9 positions matching TRBD1. The CDR3 is made up of 14 amino acids. Germline V lookup: CDR1 MDHEN, CDR2 SYDVKM. The CDR3 spells CAISTGGAATEAFF. CDR3 sequence (DNA): TGTGCCATCAGTACAGGGGGCGCTGCCACTGAAGCTTTCTTT.

At least ten counts were recorded for this clonotype. The chain joins TRBV6-2 or TRBV6-3 to TRBJ1-5; D may be TRBD1 (6 bases). CDR3 size: 15 residues. The V and J ends lost 2 bases and 7 bases respectively, with 15 bases between them. Germline CDR1 MNHEY, CDR2 SVGEGT. The CDR3 DNA sequence: TGTGCCAGCAGTTACGGGGGCCCAGCCAGACAGCCCCAGCATTTT. Amino acids: CASSYGGPARQPQHF.

The sample holds many counts of this clonotype. CDR3 residues: CASSPLGTGRISNQPQHF. The CDR3 DNA is TGTGCCAGCTCACCACTGGGGACAGGGAGAATTAGCAATCAGCCCCAGCATTTT. The V gene is TRBV18, the J gene TRBJ1-5, with 9 positions matching TRBD1. This CDR3 region has 18 residues. CDR1 is KGHSH, CDR2 LQKENI, per germline. V dropped 1 base and J dropped 0; count of bases not matched to a gene: 7.

This clonotype came up many times. The chain uses TRBV10-1 and TRBJ2-3, with 8 bases fitting TRBD2. This CDR3 has 15 amino acids. The junction had 12 bases not matched to a gene; V was cut back by 9 bases and J by 4 bases. In germline, CDR1 is WNHNN, CDR2 SYGVQD (reference sequence). For the CDR3, the DNA is TGCGCCAGTCTCCTTAGCGGGGCCCACGCAGATACGCAGTATTTT. Its translation: CASLLSGAHADTQYF.

The chain recombines TRBV20-1 with TRBJ1-3; D ambiguous. V gave up 3 bases and J gave up 0 bases, with 12 bases separating them. Germline assignment: CDR1 DFQATT and CDR2 SNEGSKA (reference sequence). The CDR3 has 15 amino acids. The CDR3 bases are TGCAGTGCTAGCGATGCCTTCTACTCTGGAAACACCATATATTTT. Translation gives CSASDAFYSGNTIYF.

This clonotype was found many times. This chain uses TRBV18 with TRBJ1-3, with D possibly being TRBD1 (5 bases). There are 16 residues in the CDR3. Germline V CDR1 and CDR2: KGHSH, LQKENI. V was trimmed by 3 bases and J by 0 bases, leaving 12 bases between them. As DNA, the CDR3 is TGTGCCAGCTCACCTGGGGCAGGGAACTCTGGAAACACCATATATTTT. Translating gives CASSPGAGNSGNTIYF.

This clonotype was counted ten times or more. The chain links TRBV5-1 to TRBJ1-5; the D gene is possibly TRBD1 (6 bases). The CDR3 spans 13 residues. V was pared by 4 bases and J by 5 bases, with 10 bases between. CDR1 is SGHRS and CDR2 is YFSETQ in the germline V gene. The CDR3 reads CASSPEGDQPQHF. The CDR3 DNA is TGCGCCAGCAGCCCGGAGGGGGATCAGCCCCAGCATTTT.

In the case of this clonotype: A single base separates this from a much larger clone, so it may be a read error. The chain has TRBV7-3 and TRBJ1-4; the D gene is possibly TRBD1 (6 bases). Germline V gene data show CDR1 as SGHTA and CDR2 as FQGTGA. The CDR3 has 13 residues. The ends were cut back, 6 bases at V and 8 bases at J, with 13 bases in the middle. CDR3 residues: CASSLDSEEKLFF. The CDR3 bases are TGTGCCAGCAGTCTGGACAGTGAAGAAAAACTGTTTTTT.

By proportion, this clonotype is medium-sized. This chain links TRBV4-2 with TRBJ1-1, with D perhaps matching TRBD1 (6 bases). Germline V gives CDR1 LGHNA, CDR2 YNFKEQ. V was pared by 3 bases and J by 1 base, with 12 bases between. This CDR3 has 15 residues. This chain's CDR3 is CASSQDSDPNTEAFF. Here the CDR3 DNA reads TGTGCCAGCAGCCAGGACAGCGACCCGAACACTGAAGCTTTCTTT.

The chain couples TRBV12-3 or TRBV12-4 to TRBJ2-7; tentatively, D is TRBD2 (6 bases). Trimming shortened V by 7 bases and J by 3 bases, and 13 bases separated the two germline ends. The CDR3 loop spans 13 amino acids. CDR3 DNA: TGTGCCAGCACCTTCGGAGGGGACTACGAGCAGTACTTC. It yields the protein CASTFGGDYEQYF.